One sample yielded the 25 T cell receptor beta chains listed below, sequenced in a study of blood T cell repertoires in COVID-19. The method was immunoSEQ multiplex PCR; TCRdb's version includes in-frame clones alone and lacks a portion of them. Of around 220,000 clones in the sample, 82% were seen once. Sequences were obtained from peripheral blood. The receptors here all came from a woman of 80 years or more with active or convalescent COVID-19.

The chain couples TRBV6-1 to TRBJ2-7; tentatively, D is TRBD2 (6 bases). Trimming removed 3 bases from V and 2 bases from J, with 11 bases in between. This CDR3 is built from 14 residues. Germline-derived CDR1 and CDR2 are MNHNS and SASEGT. Here the CDR3 DNA reads TGTGCCAGCAGTGAGGTAGCGGCAACCTACGAGCAGTACTTC. Amino acid sequence: CASSEVAATYEQYF.

The rearrangement joins TRBV6-4 to TRBJ1-4; TRBD1 agrees at 9 bases. Germline-derived CDR1 and CDR2 are MRHNA and SNTAGT. J gave up 8 bases and V 3 bases, and 1 base lay outside the gene matches. This CDR3 spans 13 amino acids. The CDR3 DNA reads as TGTGCCAGCAGTGAAGGGACAGGGGAAAAACTGTTTTTT. It encodes CASSEGTGEKLFF.

The chain recombines TRBV19 with TRBJ2-2; no reliable D call. The CDR3 has 13 amino acids. Trimming cost V 3 bases and J 6 bases, with 8 bases left between them. Germline CDR1 is LNHDA and CDR2 is SQIVND (reference sequence). The CDR3 spells CASSIRVPGELFF. The CDR3 nucleotides read TGTGCCAGTAGTATCCGGGTACCCGGGGAGCTGTTTTTT.

CDR3 DNA sequence: TGTGCCAGCAGTTATCTCGGACTGGCCATTTCGGAGACCCAGTACTTC. Translation: CASSYLGLAISETQYF. The genes are TRBV6-2 or TRBV6-3 and TRBJ2-5; perhaps TRBD2 as D (5 bases). Germline assignment: CDR1 MNHEY and CDR2 SVGEGT. The germline V and J ends were trimmed by 3 bases and 5 bases, with 19 bases remaining between them. CDR3 length: 16 residues.

The chain links TRBV12-3 or TRBV12-4 to TRBJ1-2; D remains unclear. CDR3 length: 13 amino acids. With 3 bases removed from V and 5 bases from J, the gap between germline ends came to 10 bases. The CDR3 here is CASSFSREYGYTF. For the CDR3, the DNA is TGTGCCAGCAGTTTCTCGAGGGAGTATGGCTACACCTTC.

This chain links TRBV19 with TRBJ1-2, with 7 nucleotides matching TRBD1. This CDR3 has 14 residues. The V and J ends lost 6 bases and 5 bases, in that order; junction bases with no gene match: 9. Germline V gene sequence: CDR1 LNHDA, CDR2 SQIVND (reference sequence). The chain's CDR3 is CASRQGWREYGYTF. The CDR3 DNA is TGTGCCAGTAGACAGGGGTGGAGAGAGTATGGCTACACCTTC.

In its sample, this clone was seen once. Its ends do not fully match the called genes, so a read error is possible. As DNA, the CDR3 is TGCGCCAGCAGCCCACGTTGGGCAGCTAAGTATGGCTACACCTTC. Encoded protein: CASSPRWAAKYGYTF. V is TRBV23-1 and J is TRBJ1-2; D is ambiguous. TRBV23-1 is assigned to the ORF class and has an uncertain function. The CDR3 contains 15 residues.

The CDR3 here is CASSPGTGVYGYTF. The CDR3 DNA reads as TGCGCCAGCAGCCCCGGTACAGGGGTCTATGGCTACACCTTC. The chain carries TRBV5-1 and TRBJ1-2; 7 nucleotides match TRBD1. Germline V gives CDR1 SGHRS, CDR2 YFSETQ. V was clipped by 4 bases and J by 4 bases; unmatched bases: 7. This CDR3 is built from 14 residues.

The chain is built from TRBV2 and TRBJ2-7; no clear D. The CDR3 is 13 amino acids. Trimming left V 6 bases short and J 6 bases short, with 15 bases between. Germline-derived CDR1 and CDR2 are SNHLY and FYNNEI. The CDR3 nucleotides read TGTGCCAGCAGGGAACGGCAGGCCGGCGAGCAGTACTTC. Protein: CASRERQAGEQYF.

V gene TRBV19 combines with J gene TRBJ1-3; D unclear. V was trimmed by 2 bases and J by 0 bases, leaving 8 bases between them. The CDR3 has 15 amino acids. From germline, CDR1 is LNHDA and CDR2 SQIVND (reference sequence). CDR3 bases: TGTGCCAGTAGTATATCACAGCTCTCTGGAAACACCATATATTTT. Its translation: CASSISQLSGNTIYF.

The chain carries TRBV5-1 and TRBJ2-3, with TRBD2 matching 14 bases. The junction had 6 bases not matched to a gene; V was cut back by 5 bases and J by 4 bases. This CDR3 contains 16 residues. Germline V CDR1 and CDR2: SGHRS, YFSETQ. The CDR3 spells CASRPGTSGGSDTQYF. The DNA of the CDR3 is TGCGCCAGCAGGCCAGGGACTAGCGGGGGATCAGATACGCAGTATTTT.

CDR3 nucleotides: TGTGCCAGCAGTTTGACAGGGGGCCACGGTGAAGCTTTCTTT. It is translated as CASSLTGGHGEAFF. The rearrangement links TRBV7-9 to TRBJ1-1, with 10 nucleotides matching TRBD1. The CDR3 is 14 amino acids. CDR1 and CDR2 (germline): SEHNR, FQNEAQ (reference sequence). With 6 bases clipped from V and 7 bases from J, the junction kept 8 bases outside the gene matches.

This clone was seen a single time. The chain carries TRBV6-1 and TRBJ2-1; 7 bases align to TRBD2. The V gene end was trimmed by 3 bases and the J gene end by 5 bases; junction bases not matched to a gene: 7. Germline CDR1 MNHNS, CDR2 SASEGT. The CDR3 loop spans 15 amino acids. This CDR3 is CASSDWLAVNNEQFF. DNA for the CDR3: TGTGCCAGCAGTGATTGGCTAGCGGTGAACAATGAGCAGTTCTTC.

In its sample, this clone was seen once. V and J are TRBV28 and TRBJ2-5; TRBD2 matches at 11 bases. Germline-derived CDR1 and CDR2 are MDHEN and SYDVKM. CDR3 length equals 16 residues. The ends lost 2 bases at V and 5 bases at J; junction bases unmatched: 7. CDR3 nucleotide sequence: TGTGCCAGCAGTTTAGTAGCGGGAGGGCCTTGGGAGACCCAGTACTTC. Its protein is CASSLVAGGPWETQYF.

This clone has just a few counts. The CDR3 nucleotides are TGTGCCAGCAGCCGCAGGGGGCGGACAGATACGCAGTATTTT. Translated, it gives CASSRRGRTDTQYF. The rearrangement uses TRBV2 and TRBJ2-3, with 8 bases lining up with TRBD1. Germline CDR1 is SNHLY and CDR2 is FYNNEI. There are 14 residues in the CDR3. Trimming cost V 6 bases and J 3 bases; bases outside gene matches: 5. Variable domain in full (rest from reference TRBV2 and TRBJ2-3): EPEVTQTPSHQVTQMGQEVILRCVPISNHLYFYWYRQILGQKVEFLVSFYNNEISEKSEIFDDQFSVERPDGSNFTLKIRSTKLEDSAMYFCASSRRGRTDTQYFGPGTRLTVL.

This clone was seen once. The chain combines TRBV28 with TRBJ2-1; D gene unclear. The germline V gene encodes CDR1 MDHEN and CDR2 SYDVKM. This CDR3 is 11 amino acids long. With 10 bases removed from V and 0 bases from J, the gap between germline ends came to 4 bases. The CDR3 loop reads CATSSYNEQFF. The CDR3 DNA reads as TGTGCCACGAGCTCCTACAATGAGCAGTTCTTC.

The chain links TRBV29-1 to TRBJ1-4, with 7 bases lining up with TRBD1. With 6 bases clipped from V and 4 bases from J, the junction kept 5 bases outside the gene matches. This CDR3 comprises 13 residues. CDR1 is SQVTM, CDR2 ANQGSEA, per germline. DNA of the CDR3: TGCAGCGTCGGGGACAGAAGTAATGAAAAACTGTTTTTT. It translates to CSVGDRSNEKLFF.

The V and J genes are TRBV5-1 and TRBJ2-7; 10 bases match TRBD1. V lost 1 base and J lost 7; bases outside the gene matches: 8. The germline CDR1 and CDR2 sequences are SGHRS and YFSETQ. The CDR3 is made up of 15 amino acids. The CDR3 DNA sequence: TGCGCCAGCAGCTTGACGGTGACAGGGGGCGGTGAGCAGTACTTC. Protein: CASSLTVTGGGEQYF.

This chain links TRBV10-3 with TRBJ2-7; TRBD1 aligns across 9 bases. Germline V gives CDR1 ENHRY, CDR2 SYGVKD. The CDR3 is made up of 11 amino acids. V lost 3 bases to trimming and J lost 12 bases; unmatched junction nucleotides: 3. In DNA form, the CDR3 reads TGTGCCATCAGTGACCAGACAGGGGGGTACTTC. Encoded protein: CAISDQTGGYF.

This clone was seen a handful of times. J is TRBJ1-3 and V is TRBV21-1; the table calls TRBD1, which could not be checked here. TRBV21-1 is listed as a pseudogene. This CDR3 comprises 15 residues. The CDR3: CASSSQGEFGNTIYF. CDR3 nucleotide sequence: TGTGCCAGCAGCTCACAGGGGGAATTTGGAAACACCATATATTTT.

Turning to this clone: One end of the junction varies from germline; a read error may be responsible. This rearrangement joins TRBV7-7 to TRBJ2-3; D might be TRBD2 (5 bases). The CDR3 sequence is 15 residues long. Germline values: CDR1 SSHAT, CDR2 FNYEAQ (reference sequence). The CDR3 sequence is CASSLASGSIDTQYF. CDR3 bases: TGTGCTAGCAGCTTGGCCAGCGGTAGCATCGATACGCAGTATTTT. Drawing the rest from reference TRBV7-7 and TRBJ2-3, the complete variable domain is GAGVSQSPRYKVTKRGQDVTLRCDPISSHATLYWYQQALGQGPEFLTYFNYEAQPDKSGLPSDRFSAERPEGSISTLTIQRTEQRDSAMYRCASSLASGSIDTQYFGPGTRLTVL.

V is TRBV11-2 and J is TRBJ1-1; the match to TRBD1 covers 9 bases. The ends lost 6 bases at V and 10 bases at J; junction bases unmatched: 6. This CDR3 has 12 residues. Germline-derived CDR1 and CDR2 are SGHAT and FQNNGV. Here the CDR3 DNA reads TGTGCCAGCAGTCGACAGGGGGAGGGAGCTTTCTTT. Translated, it gives CASSRQGEGAFF.

CDR3 nucleotide sequence: TGTGCCAGCAGTTTGGGACGGGGGGGATTAAAGGGAGAACTGTTTTTT. This sequence encodes CASSLGRGGLKGELFF. The chain combines TRBV28 with TRBJ1-4; D is perhaps TRBD1 (5 bases). The V gene's germline CDR1 is MDHEN and CDR2 SYDVKM. This CDR3 has 16 residues. Trimming took off 3 bases at V and 12 bases at J, with 23 bases between the two ends.

The chain is built from TRBV4-1 and TRBJ2-7, with 10 bases lining up with TRBD1. CDR3 length: 15 amino acids. Unmatched junction bases numbered 6, after V lost 1 base and J lost 6 bases. Germline assignment: CDR1 MGHRA and CDR2 YSYEKL. The CDR3 loop is CASSQGEDRGLEQYF. CDR3 in DNA: TGCGCCAGCAGCCAAGGGGAAGACAGGGGGCTCGAGCAGTACTTC.

The V gene is TRBV18, the J gene TRBJ2-7; perhaps TRBD2 as D (7 bases). The V gene's germline CDR1 is KGHSH and CDR2 LQKENI. This CDR3 has 17 residues. The V end was cut by 4 bases, the J end by 0 bases, with 19 bases between. The CDR3 nucleotides are TGTGCCAGCTCACGGGTTCTTTGGGGGGGCCGCTCCTACGAGCAGTACTTC. Translating gives CASSRVLWGGRSYEQYF.